Here is one TCR beta chain with its context. Its matching antigen is unknown. Reanalyzing the 5' RACE reads, TCRdb keeps one entry per CDR3 protein, without DNA. Its clone listing holds a few hundred thousand distinct CDR3 sequences. This entry comes from a study of T cells expressing NK-cell markers. Study-level results: These same clonotypes (in several donors) also led the CD3+CD56-NKG2C+ fraction.

CDR3 length equals 11 residues. Specimen: blood T cells: a sorted CD56 or NKG2C T cell subset, CD4+ or CD8+ T cells, or bulk PBMC T cells (not recorded which). The chain has TRBV12-3 or TRBV12-4 and TRBJ2-5. The TCR sequence derives from a man between 18 and 35 years old in good health. The CDR3 here is CASSNGPTQYF.